The 20 T cell receptor beta chains in this list originate from one sample, sequenced in a study of T-cell reconstitution after alpha-beta-depleted transplantation in children. Library preparation (for TCRbeta) was performed with unique molecular identifiers. TCRdb reprocessed the PCR reads via MiXCR and lists one record per CDR3 protein. The sample has almost 500,000 distinct CDR3 sequences, roughly a tenth seen once. Source: PBMCs, taken before TCRalphabeta/CD19-depleted stem cell transplant. Source of these receptors: a child aged 2 to 9 with inherited bone marrow failure, due to receive a stem cell transplant.

A note on this clonotype: At one of its ends the junction is not consistent with the germline gene, which may arise from a read error. The rearrangement links TRBV30 to TRBJ2-7; the D gene is possibly TRBD2 (5 bases). CDR3 length equals 11 residues. Germline V CDR1 and CDR2: GTSNPN, SVGIG (reference sequence). The CDR3 sequence is CAWSGLGEEGF. CDR3 sequence (DNA): TGTGCCTGGAGTGGGCTCGGGGAAGAAGGCTTC.

This clonotype appeared many times. This sequence joins TRBV12-3 or TRBV12-4 and TRBJ2-4; D uncertain. CDR3 length: 15 residues. The V end was cut by 5 bases, the J end by 2 bases, with 13 bases between. CDR3 residues: CASSGLWGTKNIQYF. The CDR3 DNA reads as TGTGCCAGCAGTGGGCTCTGGGGAACCAAAAACATTCAGTACTTC.

This clonotype was observed many times. V usage is TRBV6-1 and J usage is TRBJ2-2, with D perhaps TRBD1 (6 bases). The CDR3 is made up of 13 amino acids. CDR1 is MNHNS and CDR2 is SASEGT in the germline V gene. V dropped 6 bases and J dropped 2 bases, with 7 bases sitting between them. In nucleotides, the CDR3 is TGTGCCAGCAGACAGGGTAACACCGGGGAGCTGTTTTTT. It specifies CASRQGNTGELFF.

This clonotype was recorded many times. The CDR3 DNA follows: TGTGCCAGCAGCCTTCGGGACTACGCCGATGAGCAGTTCTTC. Translating gives CASSLRDYADEQFF. This rearrangement joins TRBV7-8 to TRBJ2-1, with TRBD2 identical over 7 bases. Germline values: CDR1 SGHVS, CDR2 FQNEAQ. The CDR3 extends over 14 amino acids. The junction had 9 bases not matched to a gene; V was cut back by 5 bases and J by 8 bases.

This clonotype was recorded many times. This rearrangement joins TRBV7-9 to TRBJ2-7, with 8 bases aligning to TRBD1. With V trimmed by 5 bases and J by 3 bases, 6 bases remained unmatched. In germline, CDR1 is SEHNR, CDR2 FQNEAQ (reference sequence). This CDR3 contains 14 residues. Here the CDR3 DNA reads TGTGCCAGCAGCCCGACAGGGGAACTCTACGAGCAGTACTTC. It encodes CASSPTGELYEQYF. Complete variable domain (other parts from reference TRBV7-9 and TRBJ2-7): DTGVSQNPRHKITKRGQNVTFRCDPISEHNRLYWYRQTLGQGPEFLTYFQNEAQLEKSRLLSDRFSAERPKGSFSTLEIQRTEQGDSAMYLCASSPTGELYEQYFGPGTRLTVT.

This clonotype was detected many times. CDR3 DNA: TGCAGCGTTGTACGCGACCCGAGCTCCTACGAGCAGTACTTC. As protein: CSVVRDPSSYEQYF. This sequence joins TRBV29-1 and TRBJ2-7; D is ambiguous. The length of the CDR3 is 14 residues. V was shortened by 4 bases and J by 0 bases, with 13 bases between the two germline ends. Per the germline V gene, CDR1 is SQVTM and CDR2 is ANQGSEA.

There are a few counts of this clonotype. The V gene is TRBV5-1, the J gene TRBJ2-3; weak D call: TRBD2 (6 bases). The CDR3 has 18 residues. Germline values: CDR1 SGHRS, CDR2 YFSETQ. The germline V and J ends were trimmed by 0 bases and 0 bases, with 17 bases remaining between them. CDR3: CASSLVGNLAPSTDTQYF. DNA for the CDR3: TGCGCCAGCAGCTTGGTGGGGAACCTAGCGCCAAGCACAGATACGCAGTATTTT.

This clonotype was seen a handful of times. This chain links TRBV13 with TRBJ1-2; 9 bases match TRBD1. This CDR3 comprises 16 residues. The J segment lost 7 bases and the V segment lost 4 bases, leaving 13 bases of the junction unmatched. Germline assignment: CDR1 PRHDT and CDR2 FYEKMQ (reference sequence). CDR3 coding DNA: TGTGCCAGCAGCTCGAACTTGGGACAGGGAAGGCTTGGCTACACCTTC. Protein: CASSSNLGQGRLGYTF.

This clonotype was picked up many times. The rearrangement links TRBV7-8 to TRBJ2-3; TRBD2 aligns across 9 bases. Germline lookup yields CDR1 SGHVS and CDR2 FQNEAQ. The CDR3 consists of 17 residues. V was clipped by 6 bases and J by 4 bases; unmatched bases: 14. CDR3 protein: CASRRLAATPGPDTQYF. CDR3 nucleotide sequence: TGTGCCAGCAGACGACTAGCGGCAACCCCAGGGCCAGATACGCAGTATTTT.

This clonotype was detected many times. This rearrangement joins TRBV20-1 to TRBJ2-7; TRBD2 aligns across 12 bases. Trimming took 0 bases from V and 8 from J; bases not matched to a gene: 11. This CDR3 comprises 16 residues. From germline, CDR1 is DFQATT and CDR2 SNEGSKA (reference sequence). CDR3 DNA sequence: TGCAGTGCTAGAGATCCGGAGACTAGCGGGAGACTCCAGCAGTACTTC. Its translation is CSARDPETSGRLQQYF.

This clonotype showed up many times. For the CDR3, the DNA is TGTGCCAGCAGCCACCGGGACAGACCCCTGAGTGTTTACTTC. The encoded protein is CASSHRDRPLSVYF. V gene TRBV3-1 combines with J gene TRBJ2-7; TRBD1 aligns across 7 bases. The CDR3 is 14 amino acids. Germline V gene data show CDR1 as LGHDT and CDR2 as YNNKEL (reference sequence). V gave up 3 bases and J gave up 13 bases; unmatched junction bases: 15.

This clonotype was counted many times. V gene TRBV2 combines with J gene TRBJ2-1; 10 nucleotides match TRBD1. The CDR3 length is 16 residues. Germline CDR1 SNHLY, CDR2 FYNNEI. Trimming at V came to 0 bases and at J to 6 bases, leaving 5 bases not matched to a gene. CDR3 bases: TGTGCCAGCAGTGAAGCCCCGGGACAGGGGTCCAATGAGCAGTTCTTC. It yields the protein CASSEAPGQGSNEQFF.

This clonotype was seen repeatedly, ten times or more. The rearrangement uses TRBV5-1 and TRBJ2-1, with 8 bases that match TRBD2. Trimming removed 0 bases from V and 8 bases from J; junction bases left unmatched: 7. Germline CDR1 and CDR2: SGHRS and YFSETQ. CDR3 size: 15 residues. CDR3 coding DNA: TGCGCCAGCAGCTTGGGTCGCGGGAGGAAGTATGAGCAGTTCTTC. It translates to CASSLGRGRKYEQFF.

A few counts support this clonotype. This CDR3 reads CSASSQTRTEAFF. Here the CDR3 DNA reads TGCAGTGCTAGCTCTCAAACCAGAACTGAAGCTTTCTTT. The V and J genes are TRBV20-1 and TRBJ1-1; D gene uncertain. V was cut by 3 bases and J by 5 bases, with 13 bases left in between. In germline, CDR1 is DFQATT, CDR2 SNEGSKA (reference sequence). The CDR3 sequence is 13 residues long.

The chain links TRBV27 to TRBJ2-5; D is undetermined. V lost 0 bases and J 0 bases, leaving 5 bases between the germline ends. Germline assignment: CDR1 MNHEY and CDR2 SMNVEV (reference sequence). This CDR3 is built from 14 residues. The DNA of the CDR3 is TGTGCCAGCAGTTTATCCCTCTACCAAGAGACCCAGTACTTC. Its translation is CASSLSLYQETQYF.

This clonotype was seen repeatedly, ten times or more. The chain employs TRBV20-1 and TRBJ2-5; D unresolved. Germline assignment: CDR1 DFQATT and CDR2 SNEGSKA (reference sequence). Trimming shortened V by 8 bases and J by 2 bases, and 9 bases separated the two germline ends. This CDR3 has 11 amino acids. Here the CDR3 DNA reads TGCAGTCCACCCCGTCAAGAGACCCAGTACTTC. Residues: CSPPRQETQYF.

This clonotype has ten or more counts. The rearrangement uses TRBV28 and TRBJ2-1; D ambiguous. The ends were cut back, 4 bases at V and 0 bases at J, with 13 bases in the middle. This CDR3 is 16 amino acids long. The germline V gene has CDR1 MDHEN and CDR2 SYDVKM. This chain's CDR3 is CASSSLLFRSYNEQFF. CDR3 sequence (DNA): TGTGCCAGCAGTTCCTTACTCTTCCGCTCCTACAATGAGCAGTTCTTC.

The chain links TRBV3-1 to TRBJ2-1; the match to TRBD2 covers 8 bases. CDR1 is LGHDT and CDR2 is YNNKEL in the germline V gene (reference sequence). The CDR3 spans 19 residues. V lost 10 bases and J lost 0; bases outside the gene matches: 20. The CDR3 protein is CATCHRAGGGGGSYNEQFF. The CDR3 DNA follows: TGTGCCACCTGCCATCGTGCGGGGGGAGGGGGAGGCTCCTACAATGAGCAGTTCTTC.

This clonotype was found many times. The genes are TRBV20-1 and TRBJ2-2, with 9 bases that match TRBD2. This CDR3 has 14 residues. CDR1 DFQATT and CDR2 SNEGSKA come from the germline V gene (reference sequence). Trimming removed 0 bases from V and 4 bases from J; junction bases left unmatched: 0. CDR3 DNA sequence: TGCAGTGCTAGAGAAGCGGGAGGCACCGGGGAGCTGTTTTTT. It yields the protein CSAREAGGTGELFF.

This sequence joins TRBV6-5 and TRBJ1-1, with TRBD1 matching over 8 bases. The CDR3 extends over 17 amino acids. J gave up 0 bases and V 2 bases, and 8 bases lay outside the gene matches. Germline V gives CDR1 MNHEY, CDR2 SVGAGI. The CDR3 region is CASSYPNPGGLNTEAFF. Here the CDR3 DNA reads TGTGCCAGCAGTTACCCTAATCCAGGGGGCCTGAACACTGAAGCTTTCTTT.